This T cell receptor (beta chain) was sequenced during a study of CD8+CD57+ T cells in acquired aplastic anemia. The wider study: Mean yield of DNA from sorted CD4+ and CD8+ cells was 3 to 3.5 ug. Healthy donors yielded roughly 11 million CD4+ cell reads on average.

Template material for TCR beta VDJ and CDR3 profiling consisted of genomic DNA. TCRdb fed the reads into MiXCR, producing one record per CDR3 protein. The table shows approximately 380,000 distinct CDR3 sequences, with around 72% occurring only once. General study points: Comparison of patients with controls identified around 28 shared CD8+ CDR3 sequences. Controls did not differ significantly from patients in CD8+ Simpson's diversity.

The CDR3 runs 13 residues. The germline V and J ends were trimmed by 3 bases and 13 bases, with 18 bases remaining between them. Germline V gives CDR1 SEHNR, CDR2 FQNEAQ (reference sequence). Turning to this clonotype: Its antigen is unidentified.

This TCR came from a human donor in good health, serving as a control. Sequenced sample: sorted CD4+, CD8+, or CD8+CD57+ T cells (not recorded which) from PBMCs. The chain combines TRBV7-9 with TRBJ1-2; tentatively, D is TRBD1 (6 bases). The CDR3 is CASSFNSGGGGTF. CDR3 bases: TGTGCCAGCAGCTTTAACTCGGGGGGCGGCGGCACCTTC.